The 13 T cell receptor beta chains given below trace back to one sample, sequenced in a study of blood T cell repertoires in COVID-19. Here immunoSEQ multiplex PCR was the method, and the copy in TCRdb shows in-frame clones only, minus some. The sample shows 400,000 to 450,000 clones, about nine tenths of them seen only once. The sequenced sample was peripheral blood. These receptors all come from a middle-aged woman with COVID-19, enrolled during active disease.

The rearrangement joins TRBV4-3 to TRBJ1-2; possibly TRBD1 for D (5 bases). V was shortened by 3 bases and J by 2 bases, with 13 bases between the two germline ends. CDR3 size: 15 residues. Germline CDR1 reads LGHNA; CDR2 reads YSLEER. The CDR3 DNA reads TGCGCCAGCAGCCAGACCGACGGGGGGAACTATGGCTACACCTTC. Its protein is CASSQTDGGNYGYTF.

In this sample, this clone turned up many times. V and J are TRBV27 and TRBJ1-6; D unresolved. The V end was cut by 0 bases, the J end by 5 bases, with 5 bases between. The CDR3 consists of 14 residues. CDR1 MNHEY and CDR2 SMNVEV come from the germline V gene (reference sequence). The CDR3 nucleotides read TGTGCCAGCAGTTTATCGGCAGATAATTCACCCCTCCACTTT. It encodes CASSLSADNSPLHF.

The V gene is TRBV9, the J gene TRBJ1-3, with 7 nucleotides matching TRBD1. The CDR3 length is 14 residues. Germline CDR1 reads SGDLS; CDR2 reads YYNGEE. Unmatched junction bases numbered 5, after V lost 4 bases and J lost 4 bases. The CDR3 nucleotides read TGTGCCAGCAGCACAGGGGTCGCGGGAAACACCATATATTTT. Translation: CASSTGVAGNTIYF.

The chain recombines TRBV7-8 with TRBJ2-5, with D perhaps TRBD2 (6 bases). The V end was cut by 2 bases, the J end by 1 base, with 14 bases between. Germline CDR1 reads SGHVS; CDR2 reads FQNEAQ. The CDR3 consists of 16 residues. The CDR3 sequence: CASSLRRAGSQETQYF. In DNA, the CDR3 is TGTGCCAGCAGCTTACGGAGGGCTGGGTCCCAAGAGACCCAGTACTTC.

This clone was recorded only once. V gene TRBV9 combines with J gene TRBJ1-1; D gene unclear. Germline V gene sequence: CDR1 SGDLS, CDR2 YYNGEE. The CDR3 sequence is 16 residues long. Deletions cut 4 bases from V and 0 bases from J, with 16 bases between. CDR3 sequence (DNA): TGTGCCAGCAGCTACGAAAGCCCCCCTTTGAACACTGAAGCTTTCTTT. This translates into CASSYESPPLNTEAFF.

The chain recombines TRBV5-1 with TRBJ1-3; D ambiguous. Germline V gives CDR1 SGHRS, CDR2 YFSETQ. The CDR3 runs to 15 residues. The ends were cut back, 0 bases at V and 0 bases at J, with 7 bases in the middle. CDR3 in amino acids: CASSLGEVSGNTIYF. DNA of the CDR3: TGCGCCAGCAGCTTGGGCGAGGTCTCTGGAAACACCATATATTTT.

The chain is built from TRBV6-2 or TRBV6-3 and TRBJ1-5; 7 bases line up with TRBD1. The CDR3 extends over 15 amino acids. Germline V lookup: CDR1 MNHEY, CDR2 SVGEGT. V was clipped by 6 bases and J by 6 bases; unmatched bases: 11. For the CDR3, the DNA is TGTGCCAGCAGCTTTATCTCAGGGGGAGGTCAGCCCCAGCATTTT. This sequence encodes CASSFISGGGQPQHF.

V is TRBV15 and J is TRBJ2-3; maybe TRBD1 (5 bases). Per germline, CDR1 LNHNV and CDR2 YYDKDF (reference sequence). This CDR3 comprises 15 residues. The V end lost 0 bases, the J end lost 10 bases, and 17 bases lay between the germline ends. CDR3 sequence reads: CATSRDFQGPQPQYF. The CDR3, as DNA: TGTGCCACCAGCAGAGATTTCCAGGGCCCTCAACCGCAGTATTTT.

This rearrangement joins TRBV6-5 to TRBJ2-7, with a tentative D call TRBD1 (7 bases). CDR1 MNHEY and CDR2 SVGAGI come from the germline V gene. V lost 2 bases and J lost 6, with 14 bases in between. This CDR3 spans 14 amino acids. This chain's CDR3 is CASSYAAGGREQYF. Written as DNA, the CDR3 is TGTGCCAGCAGTTACGCGGCAGGGGGGCGCGAGCAGTACTTC.

The rearrangement joins TRBV11-2 to TRBJ1-2; 7 nucleotides line up with TRBD1. With V trimmed by 2 bases and J by 0 bases, 12 bases remained unmatched. CDR1 is SGHAT, CDR2 FQNNGV, per germline. This CDR3 comprises 18 residues. Written as DNA, the CDR3 is TGTGCCAGCAGCTTATCACCACAGGGGCTTCCTCCTAACTATGGCTACACCTTC. Encoded protein: CASSLSPQGLPPNYGYTF.

CDR3 in amino acids: CASSPRDFLNSPLHF. Written as DNA, the CDR3 is TGTGCCAGCAGCCCCCGGGACTTCTTAAATTCACCCCTCCACTTT. V usage is TRBV7-2 and J usage is TRBJ1-6; weak D call: TRBD1 (5 bases). Trimming cost V 5 bases and J 7 bases, with 15 bases left between them. The CDR3 covers 15 residues. Looked up from germline, CDR1 is SGHTA and CDR2 is FQGNSA.

The chain uses TRBV14 and TRBJ2-7; D ambiguous. Germline lookup yields CDR1 SGHDN and CDR2 FVKESK. V lost 4 bases to trimming and J lost 2 bases, with 12 bases between them. The CDR3 has 14 amino acids. The CDR3 protein is CASSRVSLPYEQYF. CDR3 DNA sequence: TGTGCCAGCAGCCGCGTCTCCCTCCCCTACGAGCAGTACTTC.

This sequence joins TRBV6-5 and TRBJ1-6; D may be TRBD1 (6 bases). Trimming removed 2 bases at V and 9 bases at J, with 14 bases between. This CDR3 has 15 residues. CDR1 MNHEY and CDR2 SVGAGI come from the germline V gene. CDR3 loop: CASSYTTGSGSPLHF. The CDR3 coding sequence is TGTGCCAGCAGTTACACAACAGGGAGCGGTTCACCCCTCCACTTT.